Listed below are T cell receptor beta chains from one sample, sequenced in a study of identifying expanded T cells in peripheral blood. Data came from immunoSEQ multiplex PCR; TCRdb stores just in-frame clones and leaves some out. The table includes over 80,000 clones, 70% to 90% detected once. The sequenced sample was blood. Source of these receptors: a person between 18 and 69 years old in good health. CDR3s include the opening cysteine and the closing phenylalanine or tryptophan. The D gene is left open where the match is weak. Clone size is given for some rows only: seen once, a few or many times, or a class if the clone is expanded.

- | TRBJ2-7 | TRBV7-6 | 13 | - | CASSSFGSEKQYF | TGTGCCAGCAGCTCGTTCGGTTCGGAGAAGCAGTACTTC
few | TRBJ1-4 | TRBV30 | 14 | - | CAWWGGLINEKLFF | TGTGCCTGGTGGGGCGGACTTATAAATGAAAAACTGTTTTTT
- | TRBJ2-7 | TRBV7-3 | 17 | TRBD2 | CASRPSGYAGRVYEQYF | TGTGCCAGCAGGCCCTCAGGGTATGCGGGGAGGGTGTACGAGCAGTACTTC
- | TRBJ1-6 | TRBV5-1 | 16 | - | CASSLRGDNLGSPLHF | TGCGCCAGCAGCTTGAGAGGCGACAATCTCGGTTCACCCCTCCACTTT
- | TRBJ1-2 | TRBV4-3 | 16 | - | CASSQEWARTYYGYTF | TGCGCCAGCAGCCAAGAGTGGGCCAGGACTTACTATGGCTACACCTTC
- | TRBJ1-1 | TRBV20-1 | 11 | - | CTTGTPYPGFF | TGCACCACCGGGACACCTTACCCAGGTTTCTTT
- | TRBJ1-4 | TRBV4-3 | 14 | - | CASSQGNGNEKLFF | TGCGCCAGCAGCCAAGGGAACGGCAATGAAAAACTGTTTTTT
- | TRBJ2-5 | TRBV6-5 | 15 | - | CASSTPAQGRETQYF | TGTGCCAGCAGTACCCCGGCGCAGGGTCGGGAGACCCAGTACTTC
- | TRBJ2-2 | TRBV2 | 15 | TRBD1 | CASKARGLDTGELFF | TGTGCCAGCAAGGCCAGGGGGCTGGACACCGGGGAGCTGTTTTTT
- | TRBJ1-5 | TRBV19 | 15 | - | CASSLSGYSNQPQHF | TGTGCCAGCAGCCTTTCGGGGTATAGCAATCAGCCCCAGCATTTT
once | TRBJ2-3 | TRBV30 | 13 | - | CAWSDRDTDTQYF | TGTGCCTGGAGTGACCGGGATACAGATACGCAGTATTTT
- | TRBJ1-1 | TRBV5-4 | 14 | - | CASSLGGRDTEAFF | TGTGCCAGCAGCTTGGGTGGCAGGGACACTGAAGCTTTCTTT
- | TRBJ2-7 | TRBV18 | 15 | - | CASSRTGPNTYEQYF | TGTGCCAGCTCACGAACGGGACCAAATACCTACGAGCAGTACTTC
- | TRBJ2-3 | TRBV2 | 15 | - | CASIHEYFNTDTQYF | TGTGCCAGCATTCACGAATACTTCAACACAGATACGCAGTATTTT
few | TRBJ2-2 | TRBV5-1 | 14 | - | CASSLDSYTGELFF | TGCGCCAGCAGCTTGGACAGTTACACCGGGGAGCTGTTTTTT
- | TRBJ1-3 | TRBV6-5 | 13 | - | CASSYTDTNTIYF | TGTGCCAGCAGTTATACAGATACAAACACCATATATTTT
- | TRBJ1-1 | TRBV19 | 15 | - | CASSIGGWMRTEAFF | TGTGCCAGTAGTATCGGGGGGTGGATGAGGACTGAAGCTTTCTTT
- | TRBJ1-1 | TRBV5-1 | 17 | - | CASSFGNTYWGDTEAFF | TGCGCCAGCAGCTTCGGGAATACCTACTGGGGTGACACTGAAGCTTTCTTT
- | TRBJ1-1 | TRBV7-7 | 13 | - | CASSRQENTEAFF | TGTGCCAGCAGCCGACAGGAGAACACTGAAGCTTTCTTT
- | TRBJ2-5 | TRBV27 | 15 | - | CASRQERGPRMTQYF | TGTGCCAGCAGACAAGAGAGGGGACCCAGGATGACCCAGTACTTC
- | TRBJ2-7 | TRBV4-1 | 16 | - | CASSQGPSGELREQYF | TGCGCCAGCAGCCAAGGCCCTTCAGGGGAATTGCGCGAGCAGTACTTC
- | TRBJ2-7 | TRBV7-2 | 14 | TRBD1 | CASKLTGGAYEQYF | TGTGCCAGCAAGTTGACAGGGGGAGCCTACGAGCAGTACTTC
- | TRBJ2-1 | TRBV6-1 | 16 | TRBD2 | CASSDDRSGGYNEQFF | TGTGCCAGCAGTGATGATCGGAGCGGGGGATACAATGAGCAGTTCTTC
- | TRBJ2-5 | TRBV6-6 | 15 | - | CASSYHGVGGETQYF | TGTGCCAGCAGTTATCATGGGGTTGGCGGGGAGACCCAGTACTTC
- | TRBJ2-5 | TRBV5-1 | 14 | - | CASSPRQTQETQYF | TGCGCCAGCAGCCCCAGGCAGACGCAAGAGACCCAGTACTTC
- | TRBJ1-1 | TRBV4-1 | 16 | - | CASSRPLLDRTERAFF | TGCGCCAGCAGCCGCCCCCTACTGGATCGGACGGAGAGAGCTTTCTTT
few | TRBJ1-5 | TRBV4-1 | 15 | TRBD1 | CASSPGTGGIEPQHF | TGCGCCAGCAGCCCCGGGACAGGGGGCATTGAGCCCCAGCATTTT
- | TRBJ1-5 | TRBV19 | 14 | - | CASNNPMEFQPQHF | TGTGCCAGTAATAACCCTATGGAATTTCAGCCCCAGCATTTT
- | TRBJ2-7 | TRBV30 | 15 | TRBD1 | CAWSVGSGTGYEQYF | TGTGCCTGGAGTGTAGGTTCCGGGACAGGATACGAGCAGTACTTC
- | TRBJ1-1 | TRBV4-1 | 16 | - | CASSRTPTPRNTEAFF | TGCGCCAGCAGCCGGACCCCGACACCTAGGAACACTGAAGCTTTCTTT
few | TRBJ1-1 | TRBV9 | 14 | - | CASSVRASSLEAFF | TGTGCCAGCAGCGTACGTGCCAGTAGCCTCGAAGCTTTCTTT
once | TRBJ1-2 | TRBV7-9 | 13 | - | CASSLAGDYGYTF | TGTGCCAGCAGCTTAGCGGGGGATTATGGCTACACCTTC
once | TRBJ2-7 | TRBV2 | 15 | TRBD1 | CASLDRGREGYEQYF | TGTGCCAGCCTTGACAGGGGGCGCGAGGGCTACGAGCAGTACTTC
- | TRBJ1-1 | TRBV6-5 | 15 | - | CASSYSFTPGTEAFF | TGTGCCAGCAGTTACTCGTTTACACCGGGGACTGAAGCTTTCTTT
- | TRBJ1-1 | TRBV5-1 | 14 | - | CASSLEGTDIEAFF | TGCGCCAGCAGCTTGGAGGGGACGGATATTGAAGCTTTCTTT
- | TRBJ2-1 | TRBV11-3 | 18 | TRBD2 | CASSLWPLSSGRGGEQFF | TGTGCCAGCAGCTTATGGCCTTTGTCCAGCGGGAGAGGAGGGGAGCAGTTCTTC
- | TRBJ1-3 | TRBV7-2 | 12 | - | CASSSLRNTIYF | TGTGCCAGCAGCTCTTTAAGAAACACCATATATTTT
- | TRBJ1-3 | TRBV7-9 | 19 | TRBD1 | CASSSELNRGSLSGNTIYF | TGTGCCAGCAGCTCGGAATTAAACAGGGGGTCCCTCTCTGGAAACACCATATATTTT
- | TRBJ2-4 | TRBV19 | 13 | - | CASSINVRDIQYF | TGTGCCAGTAGTATTAATGTACGGGACATTCAGTACTTC